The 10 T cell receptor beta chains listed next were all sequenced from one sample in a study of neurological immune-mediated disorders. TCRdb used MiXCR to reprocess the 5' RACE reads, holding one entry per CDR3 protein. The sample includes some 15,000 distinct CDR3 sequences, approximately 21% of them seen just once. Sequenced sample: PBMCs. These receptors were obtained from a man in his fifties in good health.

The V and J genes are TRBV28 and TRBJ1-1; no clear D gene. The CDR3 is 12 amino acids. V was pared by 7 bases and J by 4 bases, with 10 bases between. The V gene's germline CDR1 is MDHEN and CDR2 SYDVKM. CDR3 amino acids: CASTTGGTEAFF. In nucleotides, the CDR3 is TGTGCCAGCACCACGGGAGGCACTGAAGCTTTCTTT.

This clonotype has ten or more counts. CDR3 bases: TGTGCCAGCAGCCAAGGCCCGGAAGAGACCCAGTACTTC. This gives the protein CASSQGPEETQYF. V is TRBV4-2 and J is TRBJ2-5; D is unresolved. Trimming stripped 1 base from V and 3 bases from J, with 6 bases between. The germline V gene encodes CDR1 LGHNA and CDR2 YNFKEQ. This CDR3 contains 13 residues.

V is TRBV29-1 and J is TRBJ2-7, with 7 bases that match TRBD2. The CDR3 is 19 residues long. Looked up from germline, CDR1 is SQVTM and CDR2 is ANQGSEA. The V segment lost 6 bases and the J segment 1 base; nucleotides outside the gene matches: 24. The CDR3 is CSVESRNFSGPARSYEQYF. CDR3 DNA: TGCAGCGTGGAGAGTAGAAACTTTAGCGGGCCAGCGCGGTCCTACGAGCAGTACTTC.

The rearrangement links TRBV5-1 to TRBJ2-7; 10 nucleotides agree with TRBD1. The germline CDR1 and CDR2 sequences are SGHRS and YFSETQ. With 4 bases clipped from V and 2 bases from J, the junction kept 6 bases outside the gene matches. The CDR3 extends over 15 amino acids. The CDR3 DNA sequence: TGCGCCAGCAGCCCTCGGACAGGGGGGGCCTACGAGCAGTACTTC. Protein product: CASSPRTGGAYEQYF.

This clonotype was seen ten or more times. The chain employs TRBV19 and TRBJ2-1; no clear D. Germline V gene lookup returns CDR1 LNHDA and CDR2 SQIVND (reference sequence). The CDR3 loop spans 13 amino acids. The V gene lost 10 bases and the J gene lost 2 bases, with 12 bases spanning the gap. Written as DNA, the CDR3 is TGTGCCACAAGGCCCCCCGCCTACAATGAGCAGTTCTTC. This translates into CATRPPAYNEQFF.

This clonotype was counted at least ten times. CDR3 DNA: TGCGCCAGCAGCCCTGGGACAGCTACGGCCTATGGCTACACCTTC. This gives the protein CASSPGTATAYGYTF. This chain connects TRBV4-1 to TRBJ1-2, with 7 bases fitting TRBD1. Germline V gene data show CDR1 as MGHRA and CDR2 as YSYEKL. This CDR3 has 15 residues. Germline trimming cut 4 bases from V and 4 bases from J; bases unmatched to any gene: 9.

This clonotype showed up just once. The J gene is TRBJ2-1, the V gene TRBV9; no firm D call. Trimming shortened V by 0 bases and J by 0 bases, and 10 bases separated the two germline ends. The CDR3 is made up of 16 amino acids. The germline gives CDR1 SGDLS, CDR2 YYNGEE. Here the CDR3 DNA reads TGTGCCAGCAGCGTAGGGGTATCGAGCTCCTACAATGAGCAGTTCTTC. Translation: CASSVGVSSSYNEQFF.

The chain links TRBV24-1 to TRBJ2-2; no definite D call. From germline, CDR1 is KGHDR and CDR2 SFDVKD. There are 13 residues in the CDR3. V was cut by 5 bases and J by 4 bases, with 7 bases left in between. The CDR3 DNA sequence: TGTGCCACCAGTGCCCCAGTCACCGGGGAGCTGTTTTTT. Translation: CATSAPVTGELFF.

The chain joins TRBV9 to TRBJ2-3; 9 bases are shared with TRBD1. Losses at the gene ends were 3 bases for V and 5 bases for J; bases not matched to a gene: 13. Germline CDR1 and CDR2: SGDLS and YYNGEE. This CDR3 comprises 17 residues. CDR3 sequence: CASSDPGTGMMVDTQYF. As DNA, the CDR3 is TGTGCCAGCAGCGACCCCGGGACAGGGATGATGGTAGATACGCAGTATTTT.

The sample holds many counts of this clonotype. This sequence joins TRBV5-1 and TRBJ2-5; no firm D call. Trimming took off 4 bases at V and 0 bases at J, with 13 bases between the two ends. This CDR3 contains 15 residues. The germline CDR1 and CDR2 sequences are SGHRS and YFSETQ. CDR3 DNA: TGCGCCAGCAGCCCCAACCACGAGTACCAAGAGACCCAGTACTTC. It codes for CASSPNHEYQETQYF.